Listed below are T cell receptor beta chains from one sample, sequenced in a study of post-analysis software for immune sequencing data. One entry per CDR3 protein results from TCRdb running MiXCR on the PCR reads. The sample lists about 160,000 distinct CDR3 sequences, around 34% occurring once. The starting material was blood, obtained after autologous hematopoietic stem cell transplantation. The receptor set was obtained from a girl aged 10-17 years with multiple sclerosis. The CDR3 runs from the conserved cysteine through the conserved F or W.

v_gene	j_gene	CDR3aa
TRBV27	TRBJ1-1	CASRPTGKNTEAFF
TRBV11-2	TRBJ2-1	CASSNPEGGHPEFF
TRBV10-3	TRBJ2-1	CAISESWDIEASAARFF
TRBV6-5	TRBJ2-1	CASSYQAQQFF
TRBV20-1	TRBJ1-1	CSARGGNDARAFF
TRBV5-1	TRBJ1-1	CASSLGGTLGRTEAFF
TRBV4-3	TRBJ2-2	CASSQDSSVGELFF
TRBV29-1	TRBJ1-2	CSVSVAVSRHGYTF
TRBV5-6	TRBJ1-5	CASSLAGGNSNQPQHF
TRBV20-1	TRBJ2-1	CSARGTVANEQFF
TRBV20-1	TRBJ2-5	CSASEYGTGGLEQYF
TRBV20-1	TRBJ2-7	CSGDRDHEQYF
TRBV7-2	TRBJ2-7	CASSLDWAGEQYF
TRBV12-3/TRBV12-4	TRBJ2-1	CASSAGTTNNNEQFF
TRBV5-1	TRBJ2-5	CASSLDPRGETQYF
TRBV5-5	TRBJ2-7	CASSSLGASYEQYF
TRBV11-2	TRBJ2-1	CVSSFGLAGVEQFF
TRBV21-1	TRBJ2-5	CASSKLEEEETQYF
TRBV7-9	NA	CASSLGPGTALYEQYF
TRBV7-9	TRBJ2-7	CASSLGRVSSGIYEQYF
TRBV7-2	TRBJ1-2	CASSLAEGHTYYGYTF
TRBV7-8	TRBJ2-3	CASSLRRAGGVSDTQYF
TRBV20-1	TRBJ2-1	CSAWQGTGVYNEQFF
TRBV9	TRBJ2-3	CASSVLGTSGGGVTDTQYF
TRBV20-1	TRBJ2-5	CSAFRGGTSGLQETQYF
TRBV29-1	NA	CSVSDRGHEQYF
TRBV9	TRBJ1-1	CASSPRGGNTEAFF
TRBV10-3	TRBJ2-7	CAISDRSEAEQYF
TRBV11-1	TRBJ2-6	CASSELLNGANVLTF
TRBV27	TRBJ2-1	CASRPQSAGGPYNEQFF
TRBV10-3	TRBJ2-7	CAISTGEPYEQYF
TRBV6-1	TRBJ1-4	CASSDGRWDPPEKLFF
TRBV29-1	TRBJ2-1	CSVVLAGRASNEQFF
TRBV7-8	NA	CASSKGQYQETQFF
TRBV20-1	TRBJ2-7	CSARAPDSDYEQYF
TRBV29-1	TRBJ2-5	CSVEQKVGTSGMFQETQYF
TRBV5-5	TRBJ1-2	CASSLDGGGGYGYTF
TRBV18	TRBJ2-1	CASSPIAVYNEQFF
TRBV6-2/TRBV6-3	TRBJ2-1	CASSGYRDRDNEQFF